The entry below gives a single T cell receptor (beta chain) sequence along with its context. Its antigen remains unidentified. This entry belongs to a study of vaccination and CD4 T cells after COVID-19. Turning to the study itself: Stimulation used overlapping spike peptides from SARS-CoV-2, HCoV-NL63, HCoV-OC43 and HCoV-229E. A CEFX pool, an HIV-1 Nef pool, or else no peptide went into the control cultures.

Sequencing of cultured CD4+ T cell DNA used the Oncomine TCR Beta short-read assay. TCRdb reprocessed the PCR reads via MiXCR and lists one record per CDR3 protein. The sample holds about 11,000 distinct CDR3 sequences, 65% to 80% seen once. Treatment denoted: approximately 10-day PBMC culture with coronavirus spike peptide pools or control peptides (ViraFEST assay). ViraFEST stimulated the growth of antigen-specific T cells using peptide pools and subsequently profiled their TCRs by sequencing. Sequencing was carried out using CD4+ T cells from blood, cultured in vitro. The sequence was obtained from a human donor who had recovered from COVID-19.

The CDR3 DNA sequence: TGTGCCAGCAGCCAACAGGGGGAGACCCAGTACTTC. Protein product: CASSQQGETQYF. The V gene is TRBV6-2 or TRBV6-3, the J gene TRBJ2-5, with TRBD1 matching 7 bases. CDR1 and CDR2 (germline): MNHEY, SVGEGT. The V gene end was trimmed by 6 bases and the J gene end by 5 bases; junction bases not matched to a gene: 3. The CDR3 consists of 12 residues.